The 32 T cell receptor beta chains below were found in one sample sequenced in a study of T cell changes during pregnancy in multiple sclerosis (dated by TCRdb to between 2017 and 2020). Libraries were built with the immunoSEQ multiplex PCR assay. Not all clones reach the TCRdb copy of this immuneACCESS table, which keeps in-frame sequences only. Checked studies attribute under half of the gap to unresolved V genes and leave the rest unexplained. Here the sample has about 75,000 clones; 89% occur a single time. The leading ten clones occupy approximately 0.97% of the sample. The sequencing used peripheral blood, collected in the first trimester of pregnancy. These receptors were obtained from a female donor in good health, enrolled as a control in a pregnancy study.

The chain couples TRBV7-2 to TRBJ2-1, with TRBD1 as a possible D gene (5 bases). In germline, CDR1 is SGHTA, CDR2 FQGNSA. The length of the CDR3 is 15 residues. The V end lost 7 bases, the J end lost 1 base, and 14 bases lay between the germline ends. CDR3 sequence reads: CASILSQGSYNEQFF. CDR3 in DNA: TGTGCCAGCATCCTTAGTCAGGGTTCCTACAATGAGCAGTTCTTC. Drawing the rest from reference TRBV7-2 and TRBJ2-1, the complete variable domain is GAGVSQSPSNKVTEKGKDVELRCDPISGHTALYWYRQSLGQGLEFLIYFQGNSAPDKSGLPSDRFSAERTGGSVSTLTIQRTQQEDSAVYLCASILSQGSYNEQFFGPGTRLTVL.

CDR3 region: CASSFFRERTEAFF. The DNA for the CDR3 is TGTGCCAGCAGCTTTTTCCGGGAGAGGACTGAAGCTTTCTTT. The chain couples TRBV11-2 to TRBJ1-1; D unresolved. The germline V and J ends were trimmed by 3 bases and 5 bases, with 13 bases remaining between them. The CDR3 extends over 14 amino acids. The germline V gene has CDR1 SGHAT and CDR2 FQNNGV.

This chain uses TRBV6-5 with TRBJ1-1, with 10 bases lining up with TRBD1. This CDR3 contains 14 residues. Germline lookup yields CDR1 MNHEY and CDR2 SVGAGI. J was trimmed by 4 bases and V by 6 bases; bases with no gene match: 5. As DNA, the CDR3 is TGTGCCAGCAGGGGGAGGACAGGGGGCACTGAAGCTTTCTTT. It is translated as CASRGRTGGTEAFF.

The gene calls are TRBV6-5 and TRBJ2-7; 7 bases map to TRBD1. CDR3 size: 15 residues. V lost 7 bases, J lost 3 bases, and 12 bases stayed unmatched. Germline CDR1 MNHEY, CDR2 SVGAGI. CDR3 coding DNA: TGTGCCAGCATTAAACTCCAGGGGGTTCTCTACGAGCAGTACTTC. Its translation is CASIKLQGVLYEQYF.

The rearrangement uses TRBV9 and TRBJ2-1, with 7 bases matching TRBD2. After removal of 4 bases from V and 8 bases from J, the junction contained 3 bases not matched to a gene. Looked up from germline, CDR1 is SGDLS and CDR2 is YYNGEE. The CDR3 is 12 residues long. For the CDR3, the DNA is TGTGCCAGCAGCCGGGGGGTTCATGAGCAGTTCTTC. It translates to CASSRGVHEQFF.

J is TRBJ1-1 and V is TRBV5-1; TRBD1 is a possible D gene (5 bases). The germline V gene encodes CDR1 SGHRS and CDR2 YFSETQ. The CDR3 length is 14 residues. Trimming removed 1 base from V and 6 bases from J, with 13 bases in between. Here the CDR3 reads CASSLRDSSSEAFF. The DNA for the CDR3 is TGCGCCAGCAGCTTGAGGGACTCCTCGTCTGAAGCTTTCTTT.

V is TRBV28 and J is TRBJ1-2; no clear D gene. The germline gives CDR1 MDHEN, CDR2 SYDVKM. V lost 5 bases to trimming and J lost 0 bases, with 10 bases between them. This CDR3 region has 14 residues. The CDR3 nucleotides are TGTGCCAGCAGTCCCCCCCCAGCTAACTATGGCTACACCTTC. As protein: CASSPPPANYGYTF.

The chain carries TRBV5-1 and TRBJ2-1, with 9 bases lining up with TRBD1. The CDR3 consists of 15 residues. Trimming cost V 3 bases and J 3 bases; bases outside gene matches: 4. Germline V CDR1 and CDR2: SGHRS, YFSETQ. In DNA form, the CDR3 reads TGCGCCAGCAGCTCTTCGACAGGGGGCTACAATGAGCAGTTCTTC. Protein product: CASSSSTGGYNEQFF.

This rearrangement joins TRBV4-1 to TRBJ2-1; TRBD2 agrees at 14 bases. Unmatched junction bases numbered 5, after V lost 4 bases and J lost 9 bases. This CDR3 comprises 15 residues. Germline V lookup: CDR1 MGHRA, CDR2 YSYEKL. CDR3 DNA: TGCGCCAGCAGCCCGACTAGCGGGGGGGCGGTTGAGCAGTTCTTC. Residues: CASSPTSGGAVEQFF.

CDR3 sequence reads: CASSSTGQQNTEAFF. In nucleotides, the CDR3 is TGTGCCAGCAGTTCCACGGGACAGCAGAACACTGAAGCTTTCTTT. The V gene is TRBV6-5, the J gene TRBJ1-1, with TRBD1 identical over 7 bases. CDR1 is MNHEY, CDR2 SVGAGI, per germline. The junction had 6 bases not matched to a gene; V was cut back by 4 bases and J by 1 base. The CDR3 runs to 15 residues.

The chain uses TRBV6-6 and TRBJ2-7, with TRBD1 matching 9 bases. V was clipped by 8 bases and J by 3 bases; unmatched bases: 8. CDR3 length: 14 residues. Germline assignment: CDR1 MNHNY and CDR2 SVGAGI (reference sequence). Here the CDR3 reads CASWDRAGHYEQYF. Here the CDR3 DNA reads TGTGCCAGCTGGGACAGGGCAGGACACTACGAGCAGTACTTC.

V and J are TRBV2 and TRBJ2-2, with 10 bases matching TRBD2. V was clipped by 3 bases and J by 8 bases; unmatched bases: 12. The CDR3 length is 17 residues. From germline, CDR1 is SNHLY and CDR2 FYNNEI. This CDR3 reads CASSDLAGAVSGGELFF. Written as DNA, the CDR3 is TGTGCCAGCAGTGACCTAGCGGGGGCCGTTAGTGGTGGGGAGCTGTTTTTT.

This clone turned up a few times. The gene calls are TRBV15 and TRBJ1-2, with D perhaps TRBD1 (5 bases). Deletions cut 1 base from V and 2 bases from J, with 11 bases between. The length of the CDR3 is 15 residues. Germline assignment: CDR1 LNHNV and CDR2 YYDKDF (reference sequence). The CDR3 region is CATSRVKDTNYGYTF. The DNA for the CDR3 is TGTGCCACCAGCAGAGTGAAGGACACCAACTATGGCTACACCTTC.

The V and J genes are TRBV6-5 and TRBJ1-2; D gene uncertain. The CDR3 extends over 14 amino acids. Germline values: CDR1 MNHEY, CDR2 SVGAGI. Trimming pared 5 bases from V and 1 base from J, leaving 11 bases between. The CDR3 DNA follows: TGTGCCAGCAGTAGGGAGGCCAGTAACTATGGCTACACCTTC. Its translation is CASSREASNYGYTF.

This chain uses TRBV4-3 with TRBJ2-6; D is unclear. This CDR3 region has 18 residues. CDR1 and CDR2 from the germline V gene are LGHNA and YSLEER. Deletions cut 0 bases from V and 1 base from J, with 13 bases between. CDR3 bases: TGCGCCAGCAGCCAAGACGAGCCAGGTGTTTCTGGGGCCAACGTCCTGACTTTC. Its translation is CASSQDEPGVSGANVLTF.

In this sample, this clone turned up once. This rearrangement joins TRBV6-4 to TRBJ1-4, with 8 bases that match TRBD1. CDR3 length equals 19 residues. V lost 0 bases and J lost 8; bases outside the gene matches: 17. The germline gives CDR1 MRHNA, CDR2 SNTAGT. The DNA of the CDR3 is TGTGCCAGCAGTGACTCGGGACGGGGGTTGCGGACAGGGTGGGAAAAACTGTTTTTT. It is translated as CASSDSGRGLRTGWEKLFF.

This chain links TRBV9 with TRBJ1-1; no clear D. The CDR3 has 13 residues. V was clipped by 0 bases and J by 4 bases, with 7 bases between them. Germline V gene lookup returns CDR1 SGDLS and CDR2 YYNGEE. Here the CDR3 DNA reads TGTGCCAGCAGCGTAGCTGTAGCCACTGAAGCTTTCTTT. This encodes CASSVAVATEAFF. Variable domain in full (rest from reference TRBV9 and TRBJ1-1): DSGVTQTPKHLITATGQRVTLRCSPRSGDLSVYWYQQSLDQGLQFLIQYYNGEERAKGNILERFSAQQFPDLHSELNLSSLELGDSALYFCASSVAVATEAFFGQGTRLTVV.

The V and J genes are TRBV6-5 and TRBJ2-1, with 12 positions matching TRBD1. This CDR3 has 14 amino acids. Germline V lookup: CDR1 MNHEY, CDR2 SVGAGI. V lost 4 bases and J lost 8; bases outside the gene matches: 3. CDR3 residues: CASSFGTGGDEQFF. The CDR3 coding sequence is TGTGCCAGCAGTTTCGGGACAGGGGGCGATGAGCAGTTCTTC.

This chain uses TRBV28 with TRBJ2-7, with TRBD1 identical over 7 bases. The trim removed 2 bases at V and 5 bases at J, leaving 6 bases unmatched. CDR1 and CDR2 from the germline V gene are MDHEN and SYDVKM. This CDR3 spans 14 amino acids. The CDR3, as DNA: TGTGCCAGCAGTTTAAGGGGCAGGGGGAACGAGCAGTACTTC. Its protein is CASSLRGRGNEQYF.

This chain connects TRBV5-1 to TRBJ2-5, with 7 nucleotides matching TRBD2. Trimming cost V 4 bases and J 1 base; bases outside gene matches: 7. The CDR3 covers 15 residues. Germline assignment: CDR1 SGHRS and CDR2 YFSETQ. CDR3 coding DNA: TGCGCCAGCAGCCCCGAAGCGGGGAGCCAAGAGACCCAGTACTTC. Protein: CASSPEAGSQETQYF.

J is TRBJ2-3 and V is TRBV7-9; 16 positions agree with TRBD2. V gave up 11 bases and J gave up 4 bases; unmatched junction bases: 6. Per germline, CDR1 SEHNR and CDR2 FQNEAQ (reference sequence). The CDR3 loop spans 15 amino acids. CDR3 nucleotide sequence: TGTGCCGGGACTAGCGGGGGGGAACGGGCAGATACGCAGTATTTT. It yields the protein CAGTSGGERADTQYF.

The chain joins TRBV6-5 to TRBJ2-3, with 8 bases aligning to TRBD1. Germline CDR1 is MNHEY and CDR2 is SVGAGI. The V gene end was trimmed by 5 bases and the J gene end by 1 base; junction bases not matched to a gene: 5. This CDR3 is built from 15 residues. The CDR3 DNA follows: TGTGCCAGCAGTCCCGGGACAGGCGGCACAGATACGCAGTATTTT. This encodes CASSPGTGGTDTQYF.

CDR3 coding DNA: TGTGCCACCAGCAGAGACGACAGGGTTTCGGTTGAAGCTTTCTTT. This sequence encodes CATSRDDRVSVEAFF. The J gene is TRBJ1-1, the V gene TRBV15; 7 nucleotides align to TRBD1. The CDR3 spans 15 residues. The germline gives CDR1 LNHNV, CDR2 YYDKDF (reference sequence). Losses at the gene ends were 0 bases for V and 7 bases for J; bases not matched to a gene: 8.

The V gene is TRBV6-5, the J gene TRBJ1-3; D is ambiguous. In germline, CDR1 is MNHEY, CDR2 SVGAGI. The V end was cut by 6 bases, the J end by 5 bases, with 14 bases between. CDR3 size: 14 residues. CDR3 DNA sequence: TGTGCCAGCAGGCCCCGAAGAGAAAGAAACACCATATATTTT. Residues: CASRPRRERNTIYF.

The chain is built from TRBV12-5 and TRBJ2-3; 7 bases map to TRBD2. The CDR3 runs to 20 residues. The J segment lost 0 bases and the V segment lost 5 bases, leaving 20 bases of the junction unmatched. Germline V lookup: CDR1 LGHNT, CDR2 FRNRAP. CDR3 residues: CASGTPSGSHLGYSTDTQYF. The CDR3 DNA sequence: TGTGCTAGTGGTACCCCTAGCGGTTCCCATTTAGGGTATAGCACAGATACGCAGTATTTT.

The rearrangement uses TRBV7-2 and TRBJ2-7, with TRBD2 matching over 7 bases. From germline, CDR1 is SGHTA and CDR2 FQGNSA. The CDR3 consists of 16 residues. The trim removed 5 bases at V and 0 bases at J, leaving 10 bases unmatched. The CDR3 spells CASSPRLAQDSYEQYF. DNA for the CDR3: TGTGCCAGCAGCCCCCGACTAGCCCAAGACTCCTACGAGCAGTACTTC.

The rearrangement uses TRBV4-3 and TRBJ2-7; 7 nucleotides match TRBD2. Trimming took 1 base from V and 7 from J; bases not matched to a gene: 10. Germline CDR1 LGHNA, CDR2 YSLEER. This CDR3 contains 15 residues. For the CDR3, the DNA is TGCGCCAGCAGCCAAGGGGCTAGCGGAGGAAGGGAGCAGTACTTC. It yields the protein CASSQGASGGREQYF.

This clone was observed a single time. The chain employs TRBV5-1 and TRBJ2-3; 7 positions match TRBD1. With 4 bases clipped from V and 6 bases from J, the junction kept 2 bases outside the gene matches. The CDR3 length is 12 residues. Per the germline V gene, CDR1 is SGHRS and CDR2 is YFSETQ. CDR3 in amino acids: CASSTQGDTQYF. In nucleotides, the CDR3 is TGCGCCAGCAGCACACAGGGGGATACGCAGTATTTT.

CDR3 loop: CASSVNNEQFF. As DNA, the CDR3 is TGCGCCAGCAGCGTAAACAATGAGCAGTTCTTC. The chain carries TRBV5-1 and TRBJ2-1; D uncertain. CDR1 and CDR2 from the germline V gene are SGHRS and YFSETQ. The CDR3 has 11 amino acids. V was pared by 4 bases and J by 5 bases, with 4 bases between.

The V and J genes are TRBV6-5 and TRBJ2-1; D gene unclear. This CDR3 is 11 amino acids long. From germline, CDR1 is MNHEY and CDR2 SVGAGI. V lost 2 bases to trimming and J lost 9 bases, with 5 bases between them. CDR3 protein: CASSYVGEQFF. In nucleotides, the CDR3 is TGTGCCAGCAGTTACGTCGGTGAGCAGTTCTTC.

The CDR3 is CASSLREGGRSNQPQHF. The CDR3 nucleotides are TGTGCCAGCAGCCTCCGTGAGGGCGGACGAAGCAATCAGCCCCAGCATTTT. This chain uses TRBV7-2 with TRBJ1-5; D gene unclear. CDR3 size: 17 residues. Germline CDR1 reads SGHTA; CDR2 reads FQGNSA. Trimming pared 5 bases from V and 1 base from J, leaving 18 bases between.

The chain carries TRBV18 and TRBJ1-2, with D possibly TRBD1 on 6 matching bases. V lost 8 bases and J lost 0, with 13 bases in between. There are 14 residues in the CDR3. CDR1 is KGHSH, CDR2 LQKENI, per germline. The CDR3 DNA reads TGTGCCAGCGTCCAGGGGATAGCTAACTATGGCTACACCTTC. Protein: CASVQGIANYGYTF.